The sequence of this TCR beta chain was determined in a study of blood T cell repertoires in COVID-19. Looking at the study overall: Donors in the United States, Italy and Spain gave samples during acute or convalescent COVID-19. Sample material is recorded as cDNA or gDNA derived from T cells, B-cell-depleted T cells, or PBMCs.

Followed over time, Seattle patients had been enrolled while infection was active. The ends were cut back, 6 bases at V and 0 bases at J, with 8 bases in the middle. Per germline, CDR1 SNHLY and CDR2 FYNNEI. This CDR3 region has 13 residues. Authors' data handling: Reference gene primer amplification gave nucleated cell count estimates. Data came from immunoSEQ multiplex PCR; TCRdb stores just in-frame clones and leaves some out. That table gives V, J and clone size, and the DNA gave D and trimming. The data show around 400,000 clones, about 87% seen once. The sequenced material came from peripheral blood. The TCR comes from a woman aged 60 to 75 with COVID-19, enrolled during active disease. The V gene is TRBV2, the J gene TRBJ2-5, with unresolved D. The CDR3 region has the DNA TGTGCCAGCAGACGACTCGACCAAGAGACCCAGTACTTC. This translates into CASRRLDQETQYF.